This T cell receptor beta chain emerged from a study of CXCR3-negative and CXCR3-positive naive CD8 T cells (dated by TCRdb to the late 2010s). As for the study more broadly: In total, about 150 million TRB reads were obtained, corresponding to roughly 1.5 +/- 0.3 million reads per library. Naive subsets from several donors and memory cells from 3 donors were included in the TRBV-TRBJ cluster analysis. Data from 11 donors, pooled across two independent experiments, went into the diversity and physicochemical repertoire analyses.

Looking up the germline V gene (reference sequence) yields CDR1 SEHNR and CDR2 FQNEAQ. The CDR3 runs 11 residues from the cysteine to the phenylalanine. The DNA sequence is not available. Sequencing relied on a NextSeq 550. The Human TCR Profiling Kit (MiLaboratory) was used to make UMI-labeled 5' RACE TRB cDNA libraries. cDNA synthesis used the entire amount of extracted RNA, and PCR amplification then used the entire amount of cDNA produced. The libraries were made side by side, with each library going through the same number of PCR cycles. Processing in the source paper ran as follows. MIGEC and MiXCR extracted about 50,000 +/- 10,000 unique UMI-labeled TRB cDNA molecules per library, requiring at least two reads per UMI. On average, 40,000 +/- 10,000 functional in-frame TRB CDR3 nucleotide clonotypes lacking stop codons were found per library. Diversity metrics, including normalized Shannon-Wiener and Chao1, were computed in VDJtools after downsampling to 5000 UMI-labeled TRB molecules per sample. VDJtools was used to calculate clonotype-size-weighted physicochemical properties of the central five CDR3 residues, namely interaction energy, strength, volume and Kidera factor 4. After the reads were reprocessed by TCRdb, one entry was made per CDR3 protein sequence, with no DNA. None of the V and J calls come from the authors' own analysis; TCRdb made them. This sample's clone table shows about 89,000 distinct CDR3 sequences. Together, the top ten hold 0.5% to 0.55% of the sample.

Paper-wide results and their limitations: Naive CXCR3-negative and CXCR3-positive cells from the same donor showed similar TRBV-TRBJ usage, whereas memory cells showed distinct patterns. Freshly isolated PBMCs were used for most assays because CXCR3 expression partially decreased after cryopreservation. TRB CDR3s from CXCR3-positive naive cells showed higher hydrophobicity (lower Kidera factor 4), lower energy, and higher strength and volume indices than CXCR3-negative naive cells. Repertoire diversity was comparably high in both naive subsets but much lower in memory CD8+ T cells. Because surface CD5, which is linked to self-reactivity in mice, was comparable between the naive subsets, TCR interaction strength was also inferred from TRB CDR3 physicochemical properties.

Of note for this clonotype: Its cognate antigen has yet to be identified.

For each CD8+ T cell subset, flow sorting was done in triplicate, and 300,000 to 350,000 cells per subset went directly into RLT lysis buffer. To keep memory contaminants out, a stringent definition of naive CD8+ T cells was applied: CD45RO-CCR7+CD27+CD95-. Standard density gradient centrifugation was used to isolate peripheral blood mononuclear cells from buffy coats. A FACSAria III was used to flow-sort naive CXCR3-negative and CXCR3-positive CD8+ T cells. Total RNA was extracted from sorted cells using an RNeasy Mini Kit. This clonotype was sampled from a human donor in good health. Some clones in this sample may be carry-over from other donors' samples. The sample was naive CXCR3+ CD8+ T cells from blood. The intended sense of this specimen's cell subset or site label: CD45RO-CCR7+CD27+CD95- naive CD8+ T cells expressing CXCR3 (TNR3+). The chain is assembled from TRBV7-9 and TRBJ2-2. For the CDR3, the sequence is CASRWTGELFF.